This section outlines one TCR beta chain sequence together with its context. The sample is drawn from a study of T cells in narcolepsy. This table comes from immunoSEQ multiplex PCR, and its TCRdb copy is limited to in-frame clones, with some not included. This table holds approximately 25,000 clones, around 83% found once. The TCR sequence derives from a human donor with narcolepsy. The source material was CD45RA- memory CD4+ T cells from PBMCs.

The CDR3 DNA reads as TGTGCCAGCAGCGTAGCTATGAACACTGAAGCTTTCTTT. Translation: CASSVAMNTEAFF. The chain is built from TRBV9 and TRBJ1-1; D remains ambiguous. This CDR3 is built from 13 residues. Trimming stripped 0 bases from V and 0 bases from J, with 3 bases between. Germline CDR1 reads SGDLS; CDR2 reads YYNGEE.